This TCR beta chain is drawn from a study of post-analysis software for immune sequencing data. The study, taken as a whole, reports: Multiple sclerosis patients had significantly lower normalized Chao1 diversity than controls. Roughly 5 TRBV segments occurring more often in patients than controls included TRBV5-6, TRBV5-1 and TRBV20-1.

The TCR beta cDNA libraries carried unique molecular identifiers. A single record per CDR3 protein comes from TCRdb applying MiXCR to the PCR reads. The sample yields 160,000 or so distinct CDR3 sequences, under 40% seen once. The germline CDR1 and CDR2 sequences are SGHTS and YDEGEE. CDR3 length equals 14 residues. J gave up 3 bases and V 1 base, and 1 base lay outside the gene matches. This clonotype was counted only a few times. Its specificity is unknown. The chain has TRBV5-8 and TRBJ2-1, with 7 bases identical to TRBD1. Source: blood, taken after autologous hematopoietic stem cell transplantation. This sequence originates from a girl aged 5 to 17 with multiple sclerosis. CDR3 region: CASSLRQGYNEQFF. For the CDR3, the DNA is TGTGCCAGCAGCTTGAGACAGGGCTACAATGAGCAGTTCTTC.